This T cell receptor beta chain stems from a study of CD39 and CD103 CD8 tumor-infiltrating T cells. DNA input per subset was roughly 8,500 to 100,000 sorted cells. Repertoires were generated with immunoSEQ multiplex PCR, while TCRdb's copy carries only in-frame clones and drops some. The table records about 2,900 clones, 83% of them present only once. Sequencing was carried out using CD39- CD103- CD8+ T cells sorted from the tumor. Stated subset: CD103-CD39- double-negative CD45RA- CD8 T cells. The receptor comes from a human donor with head and neck squamous cell carcinoma.

The CDR3 coding sequence is TGCAGCGTGCTACTCACAGGGACCACTGAAGCTTTCTTT. Its translation: CSVLLTGTTEAFF. The gene calls are TRBV29-1 and TRBJ1-1, with D perhaps matching TRBD1 (6 bases). Trimming cost V 6 bases and J 4 bases, with 15 bases left between them. CDR1 is SQVTM and CDR2 is ANQGSEA in the germline V gene. This CDR3 is built from 13 residues.